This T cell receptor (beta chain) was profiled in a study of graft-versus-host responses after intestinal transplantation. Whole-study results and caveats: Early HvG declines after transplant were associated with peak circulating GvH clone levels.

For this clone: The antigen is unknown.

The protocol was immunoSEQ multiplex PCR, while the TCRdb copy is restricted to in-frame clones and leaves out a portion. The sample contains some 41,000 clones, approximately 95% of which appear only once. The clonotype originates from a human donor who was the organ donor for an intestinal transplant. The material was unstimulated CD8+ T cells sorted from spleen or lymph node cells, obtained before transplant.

The CDR3 sequence is CASSYYAVTDTQHF. Here the CDR3 DNA reads TGTGCCAGCAGTTACTACGCAGTAACAGATACGCAGCATTTT. The chain combines TRBV6-6 with TRBJ2-3; D not resolved. The DNA end is more similar to TRBJ1-5, so the J call may be wrong. Per the germline V gene, CDR1 is MNHNY and CDR2 is SVGAGI (reference sequence). The CDR3 extends over 14 amino acids.